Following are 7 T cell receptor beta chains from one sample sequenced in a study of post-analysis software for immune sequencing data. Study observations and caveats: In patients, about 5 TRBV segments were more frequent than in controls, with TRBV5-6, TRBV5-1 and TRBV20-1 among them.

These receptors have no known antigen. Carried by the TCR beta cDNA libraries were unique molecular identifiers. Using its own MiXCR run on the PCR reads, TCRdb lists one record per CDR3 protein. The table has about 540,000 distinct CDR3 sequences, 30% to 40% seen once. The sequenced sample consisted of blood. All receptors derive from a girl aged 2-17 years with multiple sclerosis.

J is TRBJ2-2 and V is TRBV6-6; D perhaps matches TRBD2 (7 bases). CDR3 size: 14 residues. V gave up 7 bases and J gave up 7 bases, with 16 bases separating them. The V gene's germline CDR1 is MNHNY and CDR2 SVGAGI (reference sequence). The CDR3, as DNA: TGTGCCAGCACCCAAAGGGAGGGACACGGGGAGCTGTTTTTT. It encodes CASTQREGHGELFF.

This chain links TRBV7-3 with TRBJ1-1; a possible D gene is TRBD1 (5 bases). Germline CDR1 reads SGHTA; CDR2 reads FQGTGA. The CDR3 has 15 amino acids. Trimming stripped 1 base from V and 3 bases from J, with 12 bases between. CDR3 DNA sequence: TGTGCCAGCAGCTTAATCCGGGTAGGGGACACTGAAGCTTTCTTT. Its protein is CASSLIRVGDTEAFF.

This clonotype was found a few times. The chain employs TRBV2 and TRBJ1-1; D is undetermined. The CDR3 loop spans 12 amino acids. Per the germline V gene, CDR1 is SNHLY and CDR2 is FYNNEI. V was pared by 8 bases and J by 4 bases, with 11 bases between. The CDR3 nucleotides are TGTGCCAGCGAGGGTTTTAGCACTGAAGCTTTCTTT. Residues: CASEGFSTEAFF.

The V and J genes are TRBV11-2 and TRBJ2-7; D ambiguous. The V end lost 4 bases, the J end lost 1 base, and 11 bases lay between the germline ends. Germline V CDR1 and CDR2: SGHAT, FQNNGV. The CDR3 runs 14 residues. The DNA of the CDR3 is TGTGCCAGCAGCTCTCGGCTAAAATCCTACGAGCAGTACTTC. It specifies CASSSRLKSYEQYF. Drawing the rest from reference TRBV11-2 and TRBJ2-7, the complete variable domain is EAGVAQSPRYKIIEKRQSVAFWCNPISGHATLYWYQQILGQGPKLLIQFQNNGVVDDSQLPKDRFSAERLKGVDSTLKIQPAKLEDSAVYLCASSSRLKSYEQYFGPGTRLTVT.

The CDR3 is CASSLVGGGAWSDTQYF. CDR3 in DNA: TGTGCCAGCAGCTTAGTTGGAGGGGGGGCATGGTCAGATACGCAGTATTTT. The V call is TRBV7-3, the J call TRBJ2-3; possibly TRBD2 for D (7 bases). Germline V lookup: CDR1 SGHTA, CDR2 FQGTGA. The CDR3 runs 17 residues. V was clipped by 2 bases and J by 4 bases, with 19 bases between them.

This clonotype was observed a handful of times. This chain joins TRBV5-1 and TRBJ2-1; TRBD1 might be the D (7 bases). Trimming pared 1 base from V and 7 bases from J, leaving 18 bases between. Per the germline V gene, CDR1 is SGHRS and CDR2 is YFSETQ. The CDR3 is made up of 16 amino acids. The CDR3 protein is CASSLTTGFGGNEQFF. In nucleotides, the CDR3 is TGCGCCAGCAGCTTGACGACAGGGTTTGGGGGGAATGAGCAGTTCTTC.

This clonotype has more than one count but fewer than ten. The CDR3 coding sequence is TGCAGTGCTAGAGGTCCCCGGACAGGGGAGGCCTACGAGCAGTACTTC. It specifies CSARGPRTGEAYEQYF. The J gene is TRBJ2-7, the V gene TRBV20-1; 9 bases line up with TRBD1. The CDR3 totals 16 residues. J was trimmed by 2 bases and V by 1 base; bases with no gene match: 9. Germline V gene sequence: CDR1 DFQATT, CDR2 SNEGSKA (reference sequence).